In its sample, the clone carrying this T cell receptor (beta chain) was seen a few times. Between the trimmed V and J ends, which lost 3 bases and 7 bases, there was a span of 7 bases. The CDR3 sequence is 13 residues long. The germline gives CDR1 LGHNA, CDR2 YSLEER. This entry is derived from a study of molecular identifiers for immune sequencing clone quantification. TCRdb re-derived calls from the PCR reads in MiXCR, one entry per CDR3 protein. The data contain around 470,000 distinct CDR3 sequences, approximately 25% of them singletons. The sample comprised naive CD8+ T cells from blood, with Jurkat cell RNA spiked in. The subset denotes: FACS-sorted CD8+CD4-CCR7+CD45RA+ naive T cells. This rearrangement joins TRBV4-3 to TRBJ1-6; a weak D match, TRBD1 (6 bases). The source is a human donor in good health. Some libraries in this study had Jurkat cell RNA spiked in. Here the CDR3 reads CASSHTGNSPLHF. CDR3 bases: TGCGCCAGCAGCCATACAGGGAATTCACCCCTCCACTTT.